What follows are 6 T cell receptor beta chains derived from one specimen sequenced in a study of identical twins. TCRdb ran MiXCR on the 5' RACE reads and lists one entry per CDR3 protein. The sample carries around 650,000 distinct CDR3 sequences, 7.1% recorded once. This sample was also put to use in a study of yellow fever vaccine responses in identical twins.

Sequencing was performed on PBMCs. These receptors were collected from a young woman in good health.

This clonotype was detected only a few times. V and J are TRBV29-1 and TRBJ2-1, with a weak D call TRBD1 (6 bases). CDR3 length equals 15 residues. Trimming removed 0 bases at V and 9 bases at J, with 18 bases between. The germline CDR1 and CDR2 sequences are SQVTM and ANQGSEA. The DNA of the CDR3 is TGCAGCGTTGAAGATCTTCGGCAGGGGTTTCGTGAGCAGTTCTTC. Protein product: CSVEDLRQGFREQFF.

This clonotype was recorded at least ten times. The chain combines TRBV5-1 with TRBJ1-5; D unresolved. The CDR3 extends over 15 amino acids. V was cut by 7 bases and J by 2 bases, with 16 bases left in between. Germline CDR1 is SGHRS and CDR2 is YFSETQ. The CDR3 spells CASQGQGNGNQPQHF. The DNA for the CDR3 is TGCGCCAGCCAAGGGCAAGGGAATGGCAATCAGCCCCAGCATTTT.

This clonotype has only a few counts. CDR3 sequence: CATSDRTGKEEETQYF. The CDR3 bases are TGTGCCACCAGTGACAGGACAGGGAAGGAGGAAGAGACCCAGTACTTC. The chain recombines TRBV24-1 with TRBJ2-5; 8 nucleotides line up with TRBD1. V trimming: 4 bases; J trimming: 3 bases; junction bases outside the gene matches: 9. The germline V gene has CDR1 KGHDR and CDR2 SFDVKD. The CDR3 is made up of 16 amino acids.

This clonotype was seen ten or more times. The chain couples TRBV7-9 to TRBJ1-6, with D hard to call. Deletions cut 5 bases from V and 5 bases from J, with 13 bases between. Germline-derived CDR1 and CDR2 are SEHNR and FQNEAQ (reference sequence). This CDR3 has 15 residues. The CDR3 spells CASSATATNNSPLHF. The CDR3 DNA reads as TGTGCCAGCAGCGCTACAGCGACGAATAATTCACCCCTCCACTTT.

This clonotype was seen only a few times. This chain joins TRBV29-1 and TRBJ2-1; D uncertain. This CDR3 region has 13 residues. With 6 bases removed from V and 3 bases from J, the gap between germline ends came to 12 bases. Germline CDR1 and CDR2: SQVTM and ANQGSEA. CDR3: CSVNNGGYNEQFF. The DNA of the CDR3 is TGCAGCGTGAATAACGGCGGCTACAATGAGCAGTTCTTC.

The table lists this clonotype with a few counts. J is TRBJ1-1 and V is TRBV6-2 or TRBV6-3; D is unclear. This CDR3 region has 13 residues. Germline assignment: CDR1 MNHEY and CDR2 SVGEGT. The germline V and J ends were trimmed by 2 bases and 5 bases, with 9 bases remaining between them. CDR3 bases: TGTGCCAGCAGTTACGGGTTGTGGACTGAAGCTTTCTTT. Its translation is CASSYGLWTEAFF.